This T cell receptor (beta chain) was identified during a study of post-analysis software for immune sequencing data. About the study: Patients with relapsing-remitting, secondary progressive and progressive-relapsing multiple sclerosis courses were all represented.

Study-wide results and caveats: F measure showed strong co-clustering of same-batch samples. About 5 TRBV segments occurring more often in patients than controls included TRBV5-6, TRBV5-1 and TRBV20-1. Normalized Chao1 diversity was significantly reduced in patients versus controls.

About this clonotype itself: Its specificity is unknown.

TCR beta libraries were prepared from cDNA with unique molecular identifiers. The yield from about 1 to 10 million T cells was 500,000 or so cDNA molecules in total. TCRdb recomputed calls from the PCR reads with MiXCR, one row per CDR3 protein. The sample shows roughly 540,000 distinct CDR3 sequences, around a third of them seen only once. Trimming removed 0 bases at V and 0 bases at J, with 25 bases between. Germline loops: CDR1 SGHRS, CDR2 YFSETQ. The CDR3 is made up of 20 amino acids. Sequenced material: blood. This TCR came from a girl aged 2 to 17 with multiple sclerosis. The J gene is TRBJ2-7, the V gene TRBV5-1; D is possibly TRBD1 or TRBD2 (5 bases each). Written as DNA, the CDR3 is TGCGCCAGCAGCTTGGGTGTGGTAGGAGAAGGGGCCGGAGGCTCCTACGAGCAGTACTTC. The encoded protein is CASSLGVVGEGAGGSYEQYF.